This T cell receptor (beta chain) was identified in a study of blood T cells in healthy people across ages (dated by TCRdb to the mid-2010s). In the study overall: In model experiments, template switching captured about one uniquely barcoded TCR beta cDNA molecule for every two T cells. Age-related changes in TCR beta repertoire diversity were measured in the study by deep sequencing normalized with unique cDNA molecular identifiers. The donors were split into four age groups: young (average around 15 years), middle-aged (roughly 39), aged (roughly 65) and long-lived (more than 80). To avoid experimental bias, donors of different ages were distributed randomly across sequencing lanes. Two additional independent replicas of 1 million unique cDNA reads from the same blood draw were analyzed for two donors (one aged 18 to 30 and one aged 80 or older). The full study reports these points: Observed TCR beta diversity correlated strongly with the percentage of naive T cells measured by flow cytometry. Estimates of total diversity based on one million sequenced T cells were regarded as lower bounds and as underestimates. Observed TCR beta diversity per million T cells fell roughly linearly with age, and a significant reduction was already apparent by age around 36. Compared with the aged group, the long-lived group had more naive CD4+ T cells, fewer expanded clones and increased TCR diversity, a pattern suggesting age selection. Bulk unsorted PBMC profiling prevented conclusive comparison of naive and antigen-experienced compartments. The CMV infection status of donors was not known, potentially confounding age-related changes in expanded clonotypes.

Deletion took 3 bases off V and 10 bases off J, with a span of 16 bases between the germline ends. CDR1 and CDR2 were assigned from the germline V gene as MGHRA and YSYEKL. Including cysteine and phenylalanine, the CDR3 has 14 amino acids. Only the CDR3 portion is preserved as DNA: 42 bases, with reading frame beginning at the first base. The library was made by 5' RACE. Sequencing used an Illumina HiSeq 2500. The second PCR ran for roughly 7 to 11 cycles and used a J-beta primer mix along with a sample-barcoded 5' primer. A template-switch 5' adaptor carrying 12 random nucleotides introduced a unique molecular identifier onto each TCR beta cDNA molecule. Each sample yielded at least 2.5 million CDR3-containing paired-end reads. The Mint cDNA synthesis kit, primed by a TRBC-specific oligonucleotide, was used to synthesize first-strand cDNA from all RNA. Following uracil-DNA glycosylase treatment, all cDNA underwent a first 18-cycle PCR with the universal primers M1SS and BC2_uni_R. The original methods were these. For normalization, 1 million high-quality reads, each with a distinct molecular identifier, were randomly selected from each sample. Reads with shared molecular identifiers were discarded instead of being binned into consensus sequences. CDR3 identification, clonotype clustering and error correction used MiTCR with a Q25 quality threshold and the strictest error-elimination algorithm. A nonparametric unseen species model with Euler transformation was used to estimate a lower bound on total TCR beta diversity. TCRdb reran the public reads through fastp at Q25 and MiXCR, keeping productive beta chains. Rows matching on CDR3 protein sequence are summarized as one entry with the most common DNA and genes. The V and J calls shown here were made by TCRdb, not taken from the authors' results. Present in this sample are around 1,600,000 distinct CDR3 sequences, less than 45% of which were seen just once. About 4.1% of the sample is held by the ten biggest clonotypes.

The 40 or so donors, aged roughly 6 to 100 years, were systemically healthy Caucasian individuals from Russia. About 9.8 milliliters of peripheral blood were drawn from each donor into EDTA-treated Vacutainer tubes. Ficoll-Paque density-gradient centrifugation was used to isolate PBMCs, with at least 6.5 million per sample. Trizol reagent was used to extract total RNA from the PBMCs, yielding at least 6 micrograms per sample. Naive CD45RAhigh/CD27high T cell percentages were measured by flow cytometry on a PBMC aliquot from every donor. This clonotype was seen once. This clone's antigen is unknown. Base qualities are not at hand, and no much larger clone is one base apart.

This TCR derives from a woman aged 18 to 35 in good health. The chain is encoded by TRBV4-1 joined to TRBJ2-1, and possibly TRBD2, on 6 matching bases. The sequencing sample was made of blood. DNA sequence: TGCGCCAGCAGCCACTCCGGAGGGCCGATGGAGCAGTTCTTC. The resulting protein is CASSHSGGPMEQFF.